This T cell receptor beta chain was sequenced for a study of control samples from healthy donors and cancer patients. There are 18 residues in the CDR3. Germline CDR1 reads SEHNR; CDR2 reads FQNEAQ (reference sequence). V was pared by 5 bases and J by 2 bases, with 10 bases of the junction left unmatched. This table comes from immunoSEQ multiplex PCR, and its TCRdb copy is limited to in-frame clones, with some not included. The data show 120,000 or so clones, just over 90% seen once. This receptor was identified in a man aged 45-65 years with head and neck cancer. The rearrangement joins TRBV7-9 to TRBJ2-6; TRBD1 matches 9 bases. The sample taken for sequencing was PBMCs. The CDR3 coding sequence is TGTGCCAGCAGCAACCCGGGACAGGGACTCGCTGGGGCCAACGTCCTGACTTTC. As protein: CASSNPGQGLAGANVLTF. The whole variable domain, remainder taken from reference TRBV7-9 and TRBJ2-6, is DTGVSQNPRHKITKRGQNVTFRCDPISEHNRLYWYRQTLGQGPEFLTYFQNEAQLEKSRLLSDRFSAERPKGSFSTLEIQRTEQGDSAMYLCASSNPGQGLAGANVLTFGAGSRLTVL.